These 21 T cell receptor beta chains came from one sample sequenced in a study of shared clonotypes between healthy human individuals. TCRdb's table, derived via immunoSEQ multiplex PCR, lists solely in-frame clones and lacks some. Of 98,000 or so clones listed, over 65% are singletons. Sequenced sample: memory CD8+ T cells sorted from blood. Subset defined: CD45RO+ cells pooled with CCR7-negative TemRA cells. Every receptor here comes from a young woman in good health.

The J gene is TRBJ2-7, the V gene TRBV2; TRBD2 matches at 8 bases. The CDR3 is made up of 13 amino acids. Unmatched junction bases numbered 8, after V lost 8 bases and J lost 5 bases. In germline, CDR1 is SNHLY, CDR2 FYNNEI. The CDR3 reads CASAPGGDNEQYF. The DNA for the CDR3 is TGTGCCAGCGCACCCGGGGGGGACAACGAGCAGTACTTC.

This chain joins TRBV27 and TRBJ1-1; 9 positions agree with TRBD1. Germline CDR1 reads MNHEY; CDR2 reads SMNVEV (reference sequence). V gave up 8 bases and J gave up 4 bases; unmatched junction bases: 8. This CDR3 has 14 amino acids. For the CDR3, the DNA is TGTGCCAGCGGCTGGACAGGGGAGGCCACTGAAGCTTTCTTT. It translates to CASGWTGEATEAFF.

This chain uses TRBV13 with TRBJ2-1, with no clear D. This CDR3 is built from 12 residues. V lost 1 base to trimming and J lost 4 bases, with 2 bases between them. CDR1 PRHDT and CDR2 FYEKMQ come from the germline V gene (reference sequence). The CDR3 DNA reads as TGTGCCAGCAGCTTAGTTTACAATGAGCAGTTCTTC. It codes for CASSLVYNEQFF.

The chain combines TRBV27 with TRBJ2-1, with TRBD2 identical over 10 bases. V lost 5 bases to trimming and J lost 8 bases; unmatched junction nucleotides: 15. CDR1 is MNHEY and CDR2 is SMNVEV in the germline V gene (reference sequence). CDR3 size: 17 residues. DNA of the CDR3: TGTGCCAGCAGTCCACGCCCTGGGCTAGCGGGAGTTGATGAGCAGTTCTTC. This sequence encodes CASSPRPGLAGVDEQFF.

The V gene is TRBV12-2, the J gene TRBJ1-1. TRBV12-2 is a pseudogene segment. The CDR3 runs to 17 residues. The CDR3 region is CASRLARRAGLNTEAFF. CDR3 coding DNA: TGTGCAAGTCGCTTAGCTCGGAGGGCAGGATTGAACACTGAAGCTTTCTTT.

The gene calls are TRBV28 and TRBJ2-2; D is possibly TRBD2 (6 bases). V lost 3 bases and J lost 7, with 15 bases in between. CDR3 length equals 15 residues. The germline V gene encodes CDR1 MDHEN and CDR2 SYDVKM. The CDR3 spells CASSFLSGDVGELFF. The CDR3 nucleotides are TGTGCCAGCAGTTTCCTCTCGGGGGACGTCGGGGAGCTGTTTTTT.

The rearrangement uses TRBV10-2 and TRBJ2-2; 7 bases align to TRBD1. V lost 8 bases, J lost 2 bases, and 14 bases stayed unmatched. This CDR3 is built from 17 residues. Per germline, CDR1 WSHSY and CDR2 SAAADI. The CDR3 DNA reads TGCGCCAGCCGAGTCGCCGGGACAGCTTTTAACACCGGGGAGCTGTTTTTT. Its protein product is CASRVAGTAFNTGELFF.

V is TRBV7-8 and J is TRBJ1-1; the D is unclear. This CDR3 comprises 15 residues. V was clipped by 2 bases and J by 3 bases, with 13 bases between them. Germline V CDR1 and CDR2: SGHVS, FQNEAQ. The CDR3 nucleotides read TGTGCCAGCAGCTTAACCTACAGCGCCTACACTGAAGCTTTCTTT. Protein product: CASSLTYSAYTEAFF.

The chain links TRBV2 to TRBJ1-2; TRBD1 agrees at 10 bases. In germline, CDR1 is SNHLY, CDR2 FYNNEI. The V gene end was trimmed by 5 bases and the J gene end by 8 bases; junction bases not matched to a gene: 5. The CDR3 covers 13 residues. CDR3 residues: CASSLGTGVGYTF. The CDR3 nucleotides are TGTGCCAGCAGTCTTGGGACAGGGGTAGGCTACACCTTC.

The chain employs TRBV5-4 and TRBJ2-5, with D possibly TRBD2 on 6 matching bases. The CDR3 has 15 amino acids. Germline lookup yields CDR1 SGHNT and CDR2 YYREEE (reference sequence). Trimming took 0 bases from V and 2 from J, leaving 11 bases between them. CDR3 residues: CASSLVASAQETQYF. CDR3 nucleotides: TGTGCCAGCAGCTTGGTCGCTAGCGCTCAAGAGACCCAGTACTTC.

The gene calls are TRBV6-4 and TRBJ1-6; D remains unclear. Trimming shortened V by 2 bases and J by 5 bases, and 7 bases separated the two germline ends. This CDR3 has 14 amino acids. Germline CDR1 MRHNA, CDR2 SNTAGT. The CDR3 DNA reads as TGTGCCAGCAGTGACAGAACTGATAATTCACCCCTCCACTTT. Its protein is CASSDRTDNSPLHF.

This sequence joins TRBV28 and TRBJ1-2; the D gene is possibly TRBD1 (6 bases). V shed 3 bases and J shed 1 base, with 9 bases lying between them. CDR1 and CDR2 (germline): MDHEN, SYDVKM. The CDR3 covers 14 residues. CDR3 bases: TGTGCCAGCAGTTTGCCAGGGGTTAACTATGGCTACACCTTC. Translating gives CASSLPGVNYGYTF.

The J gene is TRBJ1-2, the V gene TRBV28, with a tentative D call TRBD1 (5 bases). V was cut by 6 bases and J by 5 bases, with 28 bases left in between. Germline CDR1 MDHEN, CDR2 SYDVKM. The CDR3 length is 18 residues. The DNA for the CDR3 is TGTGCCAGCAGCCGCCCGGGCGACAGTTCCACTTGGCTATATGGCTACACCTTC. This sequence encodes CASSRPGDSSTWLYGYTF.

This clone was seen ten or more times. The rearrangement links TRBV6-4 to TRBJ2-1; 10 bases align to TRBD2. V shed 4 bases and J 1 base; nucleotides not matched to a gene: 1. The CDR3 is made up of 15 amino acids. In germline, CDR1 is MRHNA, CDR2 SNTAGT. CDR3 protein: CASSASGSSYNEQFF. CDR3 DNA sequence: TGTGCCAGCAGTGCTAGCGGGAGTTCCTACAATGAGCAGTTCTTC.

This chain uses TRBV28 with TRBJ2-7; 8 bases agree with TRBD2. Trimming took 7 bases from V and 7 from J; bases not matched to a gene: 18. This CDR3 has 16 amino acids. Germline V gene lookup returns CDR1 MDHEN and CDR2 SYDVKM. DNA for the CDR3: TGTGCCAGCACCCCCGGGGGTAGCGGGACCCGGGGGGAGCAGTACTTC. It specifies CASTPGGSGTRGEQYF.

The chain's CDR3 is CASSAGGWGYNEQFF. In DNA form, the CDR3 reads TGTGCCAGCAGCGCAGGGGGCTGGGGATACAATGAGCAGTTCTTC. The chain has TRBV6-1 and TRBJ2-1; TRBD1 matches at 8 bases. Per germline, CDR1 MNHNS and CDR2 SASEGT. After removal of 6 bases from V and 4 bases from J, the junction contained 8 bases not matched to a gene. CDR3 length equals 15 residues.

J is TRBJ2-7 and V is TRBV5-5; 9 nucleotides match TRBD2. V lost 4 bases, J lost 0 bases, and 5 bases stayed unmatched. Per the germline V gene, CDR1 is SGHKS and CDR2 is YYEKEE (reference sequence). The CDR3 is 15 amino acids. The CDR3, as DNA: TGTGCCAGCAGCCCAGCGGGACTAGCCTCCTACGAGCAGTACTTC. Its translation is CASSPAGLASYEQYF.

The chain joins TRBV5-6 to TRBJ2-2, with 11 bases aligning to TRBD2. The CDR3 covers 18 residues. The V gene's germline CDR1 is SGHDT and CDR2 YYEEEE. With V trimmed by 3 bases and J by 4 bases, 11 bases remained unmatched. CDR3 DNA: TGTGCCAGCAGCTCCGTAGATACTAGCGGGGGAGGCACCGGGGAGCTGTTTTTT. This sequence encodes CASSSVDTSGGGTGELFF.

This clone was detected once. The J gene is TRBJ2-2, the V gene TRBV5-1, with D perhaps TRBD1 (6 bases). CDR1 SGHRS and CDR2 YFSETQ come from the germline V gene. Deletions cut 5 bases from V and 5 bases from J, with 10 bases between. The CDR3 totals 13 residues. This chain's CDR3 is CASSYGQTGELFF. CDR3 nucleotides: TGCGCCAGCAGTTACGGACAGACCGGGGAGCTGTTTTTT.

This sequence joins TRBV4-1 and TRBJ2-7; 7 nucleotides match TRBD2. Looked up from germline, CDR1 is MGHRA and CDR2 is YSYEKL. V gave up 0 bases and J gave up 6 bases; unmatched junction bases: 8. This CDR3 region has 15 residues. CDR3 bases: TGCGCCAGCAGCCAAGATCATCGGGGGGTGAGCGAGCAGTACTTC. As protein: CASSQDHRGVSEQYF.

V usage is TRBV5-1 and J usage is TRBJ2-7; D perhaps matches TRBD1 (6 bases). Germline-derived CDR1 and CDR2 are SGHRS and YFSETQ. V lost 4 bases, J lost 4 bases, and 9 bases lay in between. The CDR3 covers 12 residues. CDR3 nucleotide sequence: TGCGCCAGCAGCCAAAGGGGGTACGAGCAGTACTTC. It is translated as CASSQRGYEQYF.